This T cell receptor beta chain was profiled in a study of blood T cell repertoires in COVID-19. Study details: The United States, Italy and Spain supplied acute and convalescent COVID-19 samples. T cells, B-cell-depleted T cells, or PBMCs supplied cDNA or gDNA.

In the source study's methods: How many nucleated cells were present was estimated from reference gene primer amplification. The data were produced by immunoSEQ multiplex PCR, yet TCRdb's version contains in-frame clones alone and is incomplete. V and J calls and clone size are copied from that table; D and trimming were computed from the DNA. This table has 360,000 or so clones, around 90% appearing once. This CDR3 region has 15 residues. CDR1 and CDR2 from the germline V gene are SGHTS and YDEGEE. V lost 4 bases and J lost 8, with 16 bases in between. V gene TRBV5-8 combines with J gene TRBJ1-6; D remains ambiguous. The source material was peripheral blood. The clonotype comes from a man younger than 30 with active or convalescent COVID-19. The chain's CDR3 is CASSKKGFGDSPLHF. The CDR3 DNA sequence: TGTGCCAGCAGCAAAAAGGGATTCGGGGATTCACCCCTCCACTTT.